This T cell receptor beta chain came from a study of T cell repertoires in cytomegalovirus infection. Study context: Shared public TCR beta signatures pointed to both CMV infection and a matching HLA type.

Overall study findings and caveats: HLA-C-restricted CMV clonotypes gave the most frequent clonotype in two of eight donors.

Trimming removed 8 bases from V and 5 bases from J; junction bases left unmatched: 21. Per the germline V gene, CDR1 is DFQATT and CDR2 is SNEGSKA (reference sequence). The CDR3 length is 17 residues. A remark on this clonotype: Antigen specificity is unknown.

A single record per CDR3 protein comes from TCRdb applying MiXCR to the reads. The sample lists about 310,000 distinct CDR3 sequences, roughly 25% seen once, with 10% to 15% in the top ten. The gene calls are TRBV20-1 and TRBJ1-1, with 9 nucleotides matching TRBD1. The TCR sequence derives from a human donor in good health (CMV status not recorded). Some clones in this sample may be carry-over from other donors' samples. The sample was cultured PBMCs, taken from culture after CMV antigen stimulation. The CDR3 sequence: CSPLAIDRGLGRTEAFF. The CDR3 DNA sequence: TGCAGTCCGCTAGCTATCGACAGGGGGTTGGGGAGAACTGAAGCTTTCTTT.